The 32 T cell receptor beta chains below were found in one sample sequenced in a study of cytomegalovirus exposure and HLA in healthy donors (dated by TCRdb to about 2017). Library preparation used the immunoSEQ multiplex PCR assay. A mixture of 60 forward primers for TCR Vbeta segments and 13 reverse primers for TCR Jbeta segments was used in the multiplex PCR. The immuneACCESS repertoire file appears here via TCRdb, limited to in-frame rearrangements. These files lack a portion of the clones; in checked studies, under half of the deficit traces to unresolved V genes, and the cause of the others is not known. Across this sample there are around 200,000 clones, with around 77% seen only once. The ten largest clones represent approximately 2% of the sample. The sequenced sample was PBMCs. Receptors originate from a woman in her 30s in good health and CMV-seropositive.

This clone was observed a single time. V is TRBV30 and J is TRBJ1-6; D perhaps matches TRBD1 (5 bases). Germline V gene lookup returns CDR1 GTSNPN and CDR2 SVGIG (reference sequence). V gave up 6 bases and J gave up 6 bases, with 9 bases separating them. The CDR3 totals 12 residues. The CDR3: CACGTPNSPLHF. The CDR3, as DNA: TGTGCCTGTGGGACTCCTAATTCACCCCTCCACTTT.

The chain uses TRBV6-5 and TRBJ2-4; a weak D match, TRBD1 (7 bases). The CDR3 spans 13 residues. V lost 2 bases and J 10 bases, leaving 12 bases between the germline ends. Germline V gene lookup returns CDR1 MNHEY and CDR2 SVGAGI. The CDR3 DNA is TGTGCCAGCAGTTACGAGCAGGGGGGAATTCAGTACTTC. It yields the protein CASSYEQGGIQYF.

V is TRBV14 and J is TRBJ1-1, with D unresolved. Trimming left V 1 base short and J 4 bases short, with 16 bases between. The CDR3 has 16 amino acids. Germline lookup yields CDR1 SGHDN and CDR2 FVKESK. The CDR3 reads CASSQGGGNLGTEAFF. DNA for the CDR3: TGTGCCAGCAGCCAAGGTGGAGGGAACCTAGGCACTGAAGCTTTCTTT. Looking up the rest from reference TRBV14 and TRBJ1-1 gives the full variable domain: EAGVTQFPSHSVIEKGQTVTLRCDPISGHDNLYWYRRVMGKEIKFLLHFVKESKQDESGMPNNRFLAERTGGTYSTLKVQPAELEDSGVYFCASSQGGGNLGTEAFFGQGTRLTVV.

The CDR3 protein is CASRPIRGRQPNYGYTF. CDR3 nucleotide sequence: TGTGCCAGCAGACCAATTCGTGGCCGACAACCTAACTATGGCTACACCTTC. V usage is TRBV7-8 and J usage is TRBJ1-2; no clear D. Trimming took off 6 bases at V and 0 bases at J, with 20 bases between the two ends. The CDR3 length is 17 residues. Germline V lookup: CDR1 SGHVS, CDR2 FQNEAQ.

This chain connects TRBV2 to TRBJ2-4; D is undetermined. The CDR3 has 14 residues. Germline assignment: CDR1 SNHLY and CDR2 FYNNEI. Trimming stripped 4 bases from V and 0 bases from J, with 7 bases between. The CDR3 is CASSARLAKNIQYF. The CDR3, as DNA: TGTGCCAGCAGTGCCCGACTAGCCAAAAACATTCAGTACTTC. Full variable domain (missing parts from reference TRBV2 and TRBJ2-4): EPEVTQTPSHQVTQMGQEVILRCVPISNHLYFYWYRQILGQKVEFLVSFYNNEISEKSEIFDDQFSVERPDGSNFTLKIRSTKLEDSAMYFCASSARLAKNIQYFGAGTRLSVL.

This chain joins TRBV28 and TRBJ2-7, with 9 bases identical to TRBD1. V was clipped by 6 bases and J by 4 bases; unmatched bases: 4. The germline CDR1 and CDR2 sequences are MDHEN and SYDVKM. The CDR3 length is 13 residues. The CDR3 sequence: CASSSGQGYEQYF. For the CDR3, the DNA is TGTGCCAGCAGCTCAGGACAGGGGTACGAGCAGTACTTC.

This rearrangement joins TRBV27 to TRBJ2-2; 8 bases agree with TRBD2. The CDR3 is 18 amino acids. From germline, CDR1 is MNHEY and CDR2 SMNVEV (reference sequence). With V trimmed by 5 bases and J by 6 bases, 17 bases remained unmatched. The DNA of the CDR3 is TGTGCCAGCAGTCCCCGATCCCCCGGGACTAGGTCGCCCGGGGAGCTGTTTTTT. Translated: CASSPRSPGTRSPGELFF.

The chain is built from TRBV4-1 and TRBJ2-3; possible D gene TRBD2, 6 bases. Germline CDR1 and CDR2: MGHRA and YSYEKL. V lost 4 bases and J 4 bases, leaving 15 bases between the germline ends. The CDR3 spans 15 residues. DNA for the CDR3: TGCGCCAGCAGCCTGACTAGAAACCACCCAGATACGCAGTATTTT. It specifies CASSLTRNHPDTQYF.

CDR3 nucleotides: TGCAGCTCTCGACTGAGGACAGGGCCTGAAGCTTTCTTT. Protein sequence: CSSRLRTGPEAFF. The V call is TRBV29-1, the J call TRBJ1-1; the match to TRBD1 covers 8 bases. V dropped 8 bases and J dropped 6; count of bases not matched to a gene: 11. Germline CDR1 reads SQVTM; CDR2 reads ANQGSEA. The CDR3 extends over 13 amino acids.

The chain couples TRBV9 to TRBJ1-6; the D gene is possibly TRBD1 (5 bases). The V and J ends lost 1 base and 8 bases respectively, with 10 bases between them. The CDR3 has 14 residues. Looked up from germline, CDR1 is SGDLS and CDR2 is YYNGEE. CDR3 in DNA: TGTGCCAGCAGCGTACAGGGAGGGGATTCACCCCTCCACTTT. The encoded protein is CASSVQGGDSPLHF.

The chain couples TRBV5-1 to TRBJ2-1; TRBD2 agrees at 10 bases. CDR3 length: 17 residues. CDR1 is SGHRS and CDR2 is YFSETQ in the germline V gene. J was trimmed by 7 bases and V by 1 base; bases with no gene match: 11. Here the CDR3 DNA reads TGCGCCAGCAGCTTGCGATTAGCGGGGGGTAAGGGAAATGAGCAGTTCTTC. Protein sequence: CASSLRLAGGKGNEQFF.

The CDR3 sequence is CATSRDRGQGADEQYF. Written as DNA, the CDR3 is TGTGCCACCAGCAGAGATCGGGGCCAGGGGGCTGACGAGCAGTACTTC. The rearrangement uses TRBV15 and TRBJ2-7; TRBD1 agrees at 8 bases. Trimming cost V 0 bases and J 5 bases; bases outside gene matches: 9. CDR3 length: 16 residues. CDR1 and CDR2 (germline): LNHNV, YYDKDF (reference sequence).

J is TRBJ1-1 and V is TRBV19, with 7 bases identical to TRBD1. Germline CDR1 is LNHDA and CDR2 is SQIVND (reference sequence). Unmatched junction bases numbered 8, after V lost 5 bases and J lost 8 bases. The CDR3 extends over 13 amino acids. The CDR3 DNA is TGTGCCAGTAGTGAGACAGGGCTCTGGGAAGCTTTCTTT. Translation: CASSETGLWEAFF.

The rearrangement joins TRBV11-2 to TRBJ1-2, with D maybe TRBD1 (6 bases). The V gene lost 4 bases and the J gene lost 10 bases, with 22 bases spanning the gap. The CDR3 extends over 15 amino acids. Looked up from germline, CDR1 is SGHAT and CDR2 is FQNNGV. The chain's CDR3 is CASSYSRGGRGDYTF. As DNA, the CDR3 is TGTGCCAGCAGCTACTCTAGGGGGGGGCGCGGTGACTACACCTTC.

This clone was detected only a few times. This chain uses TRBV27 with TRBJ1-1; D perhaps matches TRBD1 (6 bases). Per the germline V gene, CDR1 is MNHEY and CDR2 is SMNVEV (reference sequence). The CDR3 has 16 residues. The V and J ends lost 8 bases and 1 base respectively, with 20 bases between them. DNA for the CDR3: TGTGCCAGCTGTGGAAACCTGGGACAAAGGAACACTGAAGCTTTCTTT. Amino acids: CASCGNLGQRNTEAFF.

The rearrangement joins TRBV10-3 to TRBJ2-7; the match to TRBD2 covers 8 bases. Germline loops: CDR1 ENHRY, CDR2 SYGVKD. V was pared by 0 bases and J by 0 bases, with 19 bases of the junction left unmatched. The CDR3 is made up of 21 amino acids. This chain's CDR3 is CAISESGADLLAAAPSYEQYF. CDR3 coding DNA: TGTGCCATCAGTGAGTCAGGGGCTGACCTACTAGCGGCAGCTCCCTCCTACGAGCAGTACTTC.

V gene TRBV30 combines with J gene TRBJ1-5; D is possibly TRBD1 (6 bases). Germline V gene lookup returns CDR1 GTSNPN and CDR2 SVGIG (reference sequence). This CDR3 comprises 13 residues. V shed 5 bases and J shed 3 bases, with 11 bases lying between them. In DNA, the CDR3 is TGTGCCTGGGCCACAGGGACCAATCAGCCCCAGCATTTT. This codes for CAWATGTNQPQHF.

The genes are TRBV6-1 and TRBJ2-3; TRBD2 agrees at 10 bases. CDR1 is MNHNS and CDR2 is SASEGT in the germline V gene. The CDR3 covers 15 residues. Germline trimming cut 8 bases from V and 11 bases from J; bases unmatched to any gene: 16. CDR3 coding DNA: TGTGCCAGCTGGGGGGAGCGGGAGGGCCGAAGATGGCAGTATTTT. This gives the protein CASWGEREGRRWQYF.

CDR3 coding DNA: TGTGCCACCAGCCTTGGGACAGGGTCCGAAAAACTGTTTTTT. It specifies CATSLGTGSEKLFF. The V call is TRBV15, the J call TRBJ1-4; 9 nucleotides align to TRBD1. There are 14 residues in the CDR3. The germline gives CDR1 LNHNV, CDR2 YYDKDF (reference sequence). The V segment lost 5 bases and the J segment 8 bases; nucleotides outside the gene matches: 6.

J is TRBJ2-6 and V is TRBV7-9, with unresolved D. V lost 6 bases and J lost 1, with 10 bases in between. Germline V gives CDR1 SEHNR, CDR2 FQNEAQ (reference sequence). The CDR3 is made up of 15 amino acids. The CDR3 DNA follows: TGTGCCAGCAGTCCAGTGGTATCTGGGGCCAACGTCCTGACTTTC. Translating it yields CASSPVVSGANVLTF.

V gene TRBV5-6 combines with J gene TRBJ1-3; 8 nucleotides line up with TRBD1. V was clipped by 3 bases and J by 5 bases; unmatched bases: 10. The CDR3 is made up of 16 amino acids. Germline values: CDR1 SGHDT, CDR2 YYEEEE. The CDR3 region has the DNA TGTGCCAGCAGCTCGACCGGACAGGGTGGCAGAAACACCATATATTTT. This sequence encodes CASSSTGQGGRNTIYF.

The rearrangement joins TRBV9 to TRBJ2-1; TRBD2 might be the D (5 bases). The CDR3 has 14 amino acids. V was clipped by 4 bases and J by 4 bases, with 12 bases between them. From germline, CDR1 is SGDLS and CDR2 YYNGEE. CDR3 protein: CASSLGLIYNEQFF. In nucleotides, the CDR3 is TGTGCCAGCAGCCTCGGACTCATTTACAATGAGCAGTTCTTC.

This sequence joins TRBV9 and TRBJ1-5; TRBD1 matches at 7 bases. The CDR3 covers 15 residues. Looked up from germline, CDR1 is SGDLS and CDR2 is YYNGEE. V trimming: 3 bases; J trimming: 2 bases; junction bases outside the gene matches: 5. For the CDR3, the DNA is TGTGCCAGCAGCGCACAGGGGACCGGCAATCAGCCCCAGCATTTT. Amino acid sequence: CASSAQGTGNQPQHF.

The V and J genes are TRBV5-1 and TRBJ1-1; D unclear. CDR1 and CDR2 (germline): SGHRS, YFSETQ. This CDR3 spans 14 amino acids. V lost 2 bases, J lost 0 bases, and 8 bases lay in between. This CDR3 is CASSLHRMNTEAFF. CDR3 sequence (DNA): TGCGCCAGCAGCTTACACAGAATGAACACTGAAGCTTTCTTT.

This chain joins TRBV19 and TRBJ1-1; D gene unclear. Germline CDR1 is LNHDA and CDR2 is SQIVND (reference sequence). The length of the CDR3 is 15 residues. V lost 3 bases, J lost 6 bases, and 17 bases lay in between. CDR3 loop: CASSISWPNKPEAFF. The CDR3 region has the DNA TGTGCCAGTAGTATCTCCTGGCCCAACAAACCTGAAGCTTTCTTT.

This chain links TRBV4-3 with TRBJ2-1, with TRBD2 matching 13 bases. J gave up 0 bases and V 1 base, and 6 bases lay outside the gene matches. There are 19 residues in the CDR3. CDR1 LGHNA and CDR2 YSLEER come from the germline V gene. In nucleotides, the CDR3 is TGCGCCAGCAGCCAAGGACTAGCGGGGGGTTTTAGCTCCTACAATGAGCAGTTCTTC. Protein: CASSQGLAGGFSSYNEQFF.

This clone was seen just once. This sequence joins TRBV14 and TRBJ2-7; 8 nucleotides line up with TRBD1. The J segment lost 3 bases and the V segment lost 4 bases, leaving 8 bases of the junction unmatched. The CDR3 consists of 15 residues. Germline V CDR1 and CDR2: SGHDN, FVKESK. CDR3 in amino acids: CASSRYRGKYYEQYF. The CDR3 nucleotides are TGTGCCAGCAGCCGATACAGGGGGAAGTACTACGAGCAGTACTTC. Based on the CDR3 plus reference TRBV14 and TRBJ2-7, the full variable domain is EAGVTQFPSHSVIEKGQTVTLRCDPISGHDNLYWYRRVMGKEIKFLLHFVKESKQDESGMPNNRFLAERTGGTYSTLKVQPAELEDSGVYFCASSRYRGKYYEQYFGPGTRLTVT.

The gene calls are TRBV13 and TRBJ1-2; D gene unclear. The CDR3 consists of 14 residues. Trimming pared 4 bases from V and 1 base from J, leaving 10 bases between. Germline assignment: CDR1 PRHDT and CDR2 FYEKMQ (reference sequence). The CDR3: CASSSTANNYGYTF. CDR3 nucleotides: TGTGCCAGCAGCTCCACAGCAAATAACTATGGCTACACCTTC. Full variable domain (rest looked up from reference TRBV13 and TRBJ1-2): AAGVIQSPRHLIKEKRETATLKCYPIPRHDTVYWYQQGPGQDPQFLISFYEKMQSDKGSIPDRFSAQQFSDYHSELNMSSLELGDSALYFCASSSTANNYGYTFGSGTRLTVV.

This chain joins TRBV7-9 and TRBJ1-1; D is possibly TRBD1 (5 bases). Germline CDR1 is SEHNR and CDR2 is FQNEAQ (reference sequence). The CDR3 loop spans 12 amino acids. V lost 5 bases and J 9 bases, leaving 13 bases between the germline ends. CDR3 sequence (DNA): TGTGCCAGCAGCGGGGGGGGACTCCAAGCTTTCTTT. It encodes CASSGGGLQAFF.

The chain couples TRBV25-1 to TRBJ2-5; D is undetermined. The DNA end is more similar to TRBJ2-7, so the J call may be wrong. Germline V CDR1 and CDR2: MGHDK, SYGVNS. This CDR3 contains 14 residues. The DNA for the CDR3 is TGTGCCAGCAGGGAACAAGTAGCCTCCTACGAGCAGTACTTC. Translated: CASREQVASYEQYF.

This clone was seen a single time. The CDR3 bases are TGTGCCAGCAGCCCCAGGACAGGGGTTTTCGACTATGGCTACACCTTC. It translates to CASSPRTGVFDYGYTF. The gene calls are TRBV27 and TRBJ1-2; 9 bases fit TRBD1. Germline CDR1 reads MNHEY; CDR2 reads SMNVEV (reference sequence). CDR3 length: 16 residues. Unmatched junction bases numbered 11, after V lost 6 bases and J lost 3 bases.

The DNA for the CDR3 is TGTGCCAGCAGCTTAGAATTCGGGAGCATGAACACTGAAGCTTTCTTT. It codes for CASSLEFGSMNTEAFF. This chain uses TRBV11-2 with TRBJ1-1; D ambiguous. Trimming removed 0 bases from V and 0 bases from J, with 11 bases in between. The CDR3 covers 16 residues. In germline, CDR1 is SGHAT, CDR2 FQNNGV. Supplemented by reference TRBV11-2 and TRBJ1-1, the full variable domain reads EAGVAQSPRYKIIEKRQSVAFWCNPISGHATLYWYQQILGQGPKLLIQFQNNGVVDDSQLPKDRFSAERLKGVDSTLKIQPAKLEDSAVYLCASSLEFGSMNTEAFFGQGTRLTVV.